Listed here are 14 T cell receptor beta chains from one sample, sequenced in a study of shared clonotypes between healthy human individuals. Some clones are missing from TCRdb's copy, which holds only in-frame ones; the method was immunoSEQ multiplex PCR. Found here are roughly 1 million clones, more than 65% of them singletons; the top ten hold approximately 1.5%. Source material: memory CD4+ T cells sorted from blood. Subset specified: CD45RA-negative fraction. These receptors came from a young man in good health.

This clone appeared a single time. CDR3 in DNA: TGCGCCAGCAGCTTGTTCGGCGTCTCGAACACTGAAGCTTTCTTT. Translated: CASSLFGVSNTEAFF. This chain joins TRBV5-1 and TRBJ1-1, with no clear D. The V end was cut by 1 base, the J end by 1 base, with 11 bases between. CDR1 is SGHRS and CDR2 is YFSETQ in the germline V gene. The CDR3 covers 15 residues.

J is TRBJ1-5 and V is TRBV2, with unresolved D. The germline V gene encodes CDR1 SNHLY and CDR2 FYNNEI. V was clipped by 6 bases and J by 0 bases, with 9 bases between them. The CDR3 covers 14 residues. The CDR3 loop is CASRERVSNQPQHF. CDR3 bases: TGTGCCAGCAGGGAAAGGGTTAGCAATCAGCCCCAGCATTTT. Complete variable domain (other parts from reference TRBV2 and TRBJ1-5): EPEVTQTPSHQVTQMGQEVILRCVPISNHLYFYWYRQILGQKVEFLVSFYNNEISEKSEIFDDQFSVERPDGSNFTLKIRSTKLEDSAMYFCASRERVSNQPQHFGDGTRLSIL.

CDR3 protein: CASSLLTGAQETQYF. The CDR3 nucleotides read TGCGCCAGCAGCCTGCTGACGGGAGCTCAAGAGACCCAGTACTTC. This sequence joins TRBV4-1 and TRBJ2-5; possibly TRBD2 for D (6 bases). Germline V gene lookup returns CDR1 MGHRA and CDR2 YSYEKL. The CDR3 totals 15 residues. Trimming took 4 bases from V and 2 from J, leaving 14 bases between them.

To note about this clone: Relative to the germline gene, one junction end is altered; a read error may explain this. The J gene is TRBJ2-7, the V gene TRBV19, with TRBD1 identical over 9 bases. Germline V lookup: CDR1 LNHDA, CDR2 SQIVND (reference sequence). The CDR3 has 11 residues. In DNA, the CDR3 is TGTGCCAGTAGTACGTCGACAGGGGGGCACTTC. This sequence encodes CASSTSTGGHF.

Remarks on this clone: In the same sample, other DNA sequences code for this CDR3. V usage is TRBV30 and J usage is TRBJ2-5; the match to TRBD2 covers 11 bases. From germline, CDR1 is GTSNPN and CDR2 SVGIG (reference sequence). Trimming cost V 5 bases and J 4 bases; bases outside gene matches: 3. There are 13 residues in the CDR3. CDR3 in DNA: TGTGCCTGGTCCGGACTAGCGGGAGAGACCCAGTACTTC. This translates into CAWSGLAGETQYF. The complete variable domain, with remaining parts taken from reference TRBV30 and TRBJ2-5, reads SQTIHQWPATLVQPVGSPLSLECTVEGTSNPNLYWYRQAAGRGLQLLFYSVGIGQISSEVPQNLSASRPQDRQFILSSKKLLLSDSGFYLCAWSGLAGETQYFGPGTRLLVL.

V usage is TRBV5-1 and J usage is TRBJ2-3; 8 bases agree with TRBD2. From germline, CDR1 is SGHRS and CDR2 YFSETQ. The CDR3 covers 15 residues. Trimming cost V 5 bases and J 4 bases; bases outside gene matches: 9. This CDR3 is CASRALTGGADTQYF. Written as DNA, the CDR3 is TGCGCCAGCAGGGCTCTAACCGGGGGGGCAGATACGCAGTATTTT.

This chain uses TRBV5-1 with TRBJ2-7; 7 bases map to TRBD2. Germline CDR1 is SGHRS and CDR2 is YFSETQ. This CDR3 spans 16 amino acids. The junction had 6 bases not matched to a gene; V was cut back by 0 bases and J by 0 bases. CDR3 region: CASSLGLGGSSYEQYF. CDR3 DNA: TGCGCCAGCAGCTTGGGTCTGGGCGGGAGCTCCTACGAGCAGTACTTC. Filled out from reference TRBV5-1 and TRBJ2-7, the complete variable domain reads KAGVTQTPRYLIKTRGQQVTLSCSPISGHRSVSWYQQTPGQGLQFLFEYFSETQRNKGNFPGRFSGRQFSNSRSEMNVSTLELGDSALYLCASSLGLGGSSYEQYFGPGTRLTVT.

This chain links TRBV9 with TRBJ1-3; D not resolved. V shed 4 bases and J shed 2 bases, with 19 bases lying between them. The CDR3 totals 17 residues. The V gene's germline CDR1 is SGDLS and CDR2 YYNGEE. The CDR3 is CASSSRGRDFAGNTIYF. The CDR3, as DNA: TGTGCCAGCAGCTCACGGGGAAGGGATTTTGCTGGAAACACCATATATTTT.

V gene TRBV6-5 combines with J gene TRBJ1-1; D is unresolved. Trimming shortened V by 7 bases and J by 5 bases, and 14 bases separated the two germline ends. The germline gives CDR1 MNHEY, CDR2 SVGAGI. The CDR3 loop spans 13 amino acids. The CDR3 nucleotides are TGTGCCAGCACCCCCGTCGAGGGAACTGAAGCTTTCTTT. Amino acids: CASTPVEGTEAFF.

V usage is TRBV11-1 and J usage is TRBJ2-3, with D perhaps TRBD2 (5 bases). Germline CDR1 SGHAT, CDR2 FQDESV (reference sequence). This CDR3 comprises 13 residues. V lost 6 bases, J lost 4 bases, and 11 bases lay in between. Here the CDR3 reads CASRHLRADTQYF. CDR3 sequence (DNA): TGTGCCAGCAGGCACCTGCGGGCAGATACGCAGTATTTT.

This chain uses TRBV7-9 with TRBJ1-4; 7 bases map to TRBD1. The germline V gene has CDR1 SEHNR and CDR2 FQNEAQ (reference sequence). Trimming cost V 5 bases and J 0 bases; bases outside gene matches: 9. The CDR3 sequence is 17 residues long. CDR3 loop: CASSRLTGTSTNEKLFF. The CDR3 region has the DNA TGTGCCAGCAGCCGGCTGACAGGGACTTCAACTAATGAAAAACTGTTTTTT.

This CDR3 is CASSPVSGGRTEAFF. CDR3 nucleotide sequence: TGCGCCAGCAGCCCTGTCTCAGGGGGCAGGACTGAAGCTTTCTTT. V is TRBV5-1 and J is TRBJ1-1; 8 bases fit TRBD1. The ends lost 4 bases at V and 5 bases at J; junction bases unmatched: 10. The CDR3 loop spans 15 amino acids. Germline CDR1 SGHRS, CDR2 YFSETQ.

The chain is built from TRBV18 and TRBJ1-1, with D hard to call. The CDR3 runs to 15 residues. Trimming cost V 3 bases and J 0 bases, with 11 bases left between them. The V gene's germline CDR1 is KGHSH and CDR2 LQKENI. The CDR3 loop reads CASSPGKVLNTEAFF. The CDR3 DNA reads TGTGCCAGCTCACCGGGTAAGGTTCTGAACACTGAAGCTTTCTTT.

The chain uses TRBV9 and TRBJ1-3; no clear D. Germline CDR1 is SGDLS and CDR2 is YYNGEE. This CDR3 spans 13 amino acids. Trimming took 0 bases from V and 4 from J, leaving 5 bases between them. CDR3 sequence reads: CASSVAPGNTIYF. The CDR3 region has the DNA TGTGCCAGCAGCGTAGCCCCGGGAAACACCATATATTTT.